This T cell receptor beta chain stems from a study of cytomegalovirus exposure and HLA in healthy donors. Study-level findings and limits: The classifier reportedly diagnosed cytomegalovirus status with high sensitivity and specificity. Testing in vitro showed a few CMV-associated chains specific for CMV antigens.

CDR3 size: 16 residues. V shed 4 bases and J shed 3 bases, with 16 bases lying between them. The germline V gene has CDR1 MGHRA and CDR2 YSYEKL. The PCR ran on 60 Vbeta and 13 Jbeta primers. Profiling relied on immunoSEQ multiplex PCR, and the TCRdb table lists in-frame clones only, not all of them. The sample contains fewer than 250,000 clones, about 80% of which appear only once. About this clone itself: The antigen remains undetermined.

This sequence originates from a woman in her 50s in good health and CMV-seropositive. The specimen sequenced was PBMCs. The V call is TRBV4-1, the J call TRBJ1-3, with D maybe TRBD1 (6 bases). The CDR3 sequence is CASSPHPRGGGNTIYF. CDR3 DNA sequence: TGCGCCAGCAGCCCCCACCCCAGGGGCGGTGGAAACACCATATATTTT.